One and the same sample provided the 7 T cell receptor beta chains below, sequenced in a study of blood T cell repertoires in COVID-19. Generated by immunoSEQ multiplex PCR, the TCRdb table keeps only in-frame clones and is missing some. The table shows about 210,000 clones, with around 84% occurring only once. The sequenced sample was peripheral blood. These TCRs come from a human donor in a cohort sampled during active COVID-19.

In DNA form, the CDR3 reads TGCAGCGTTGTTGGGCTAGCGGGCTTTGGGGGGAATGAGCAGTTCTTC. Translating gives CSVVGLAGFGGNEQFF. V gene TRBV29-1 combines with J gene TRBJ2-1, with 8 bases matching TRBD2. Germline CDR1 SQVTM, CDR2 ANQGSEA. V gave up 4 bases and J gave up 7 bases; unmatched junction bases: 15. This CDR3 spans 16 amino acids.

This chain links TRBV6-2 or TRBV6-3 with TRBJ1-1, with 10 bases that match TRBD1. The CDR3 extends over 14 amino acids. The V gene end was trimmed by 6 bases and the J gene end by 7 bases; junction bases not matched to a gene: 8. Germline V CDR1 and CDR2: MNHEY, SVGEGT. CDR3 nucleotide sequence: TGTGCCAGCAGCAATCCGGGACAGGGGCTTGAAGCTTTCTTT. Encoded protein: CASSNPGQGLEAFF.

This clone was picked up one time. The chain employs TRBV20-1 and TRBJ2-3; 15 nucleotides agree with TRBD2. The ends lost 5 bases at V and 2 bases at J; junction bases unmatched: 11. CDR3 length: 18 residues. Looked up from germline, CDR1 is DFQATT and CDR2 is SNEGSKA (reference sequence). CDR3 protein: CSAGGQGTSGRFTDTQYF. Written as DNA, the CDR3 is TGCAGTGCTGGTGGACAGGGGACTAGCGGGAGGTTCACAGATACGCAGTATTTT.

The genes are TRBV4-3 and TRBJ1-1; possibly TRBD1 for D (5 bases). The CDR3 is made up of 12 amino acids. Per the germline V gene, CDR1 is LGHNA and CDR2 is YSLEER. Trimming shortened V by 0 bases and J by 11 bases, and 10 bases separated the two germline ends. CDR3 coding DNA: TGCGCCAGCAGCCAAGATGCGGGGGTGGCTTTCTTT. Amino acid sequence: CASSQDAGVAFF.

This chain links TRBV7-9 with TRBJ1-4; a possible D gene is TRBD1 (6 bases). Germline CDR1 reads SEHNR; CDR2 reads FQNEAQ (reference sequence). V lost 5 bases, J lost 1 base, and 11 bases lay in between. The CDR3 is 15 residues long. CDR3 loop: CASSPGTRTNEKLFF. The CDR3 region has the DNA TGTGCCAGCAGCCCCGGGACACGAACTAATGAAAAACTGTTTTTT.

The V call is TRBV19, the J call TRBJ2-7; maybe TRBD1 (6 bases). Trimming removed 0 bases at V and 4 bases at J, with 16 bases between. The CDR3 length is 16 residues. Germline V CDR1 and CDR2: LNHDA, SQIVND (reference sequence). This CDR3 is CASSIDADRSWYEQYF. For the CDR3, the DNA is TGTGCCAGTAGTATAGACGCAGACAGGTCGTGGTACGAGCAGTACTTC.

This clone occurred once. V gene TRBV11-2 combines with J gene TRBJ2-1; possibly TRBD1 for D (6 bases). Trimming left V 0 bases short and J 5 bases short, with 14 bases between. Germline CDR1 SGHAT, CDR2 FQNNGV. The CDR3 is 16 amino acids. CDR3 protein: CASSLDLAGANNEQFF. DNA of the CDR3: TGTGCCAGCAGCTTAGATTTGGCAGGGGCGAACAATGAGCAGTTCTTC.